This passage covers 28 T cell receptor beta chains from one sample sequenced in a study of response to subunit inactivated influenza vaccine. TCRdb used MiXCR to reprocess the RT-PCR reads, holding one entry per CDR3 protein. This sample has 400,000 to 650,000 distinct CDR3 sequences, with about 7.2% found just once. Specimen: PBMCs from blood, collected less than 30 months after vaccination. The source of these receptors is a man between 50 and 75 years old who received an inactivated influenza vaccine.

This clonotype has just a few counts. The chain links TRBV4-2 to TRBJ1-4; tentatively, D is TRBD1 (5 bases). Germline V CDR1 and CDR2: LGHNA, YNFKEQ. Trimming cost V 3 bases and J 2 bases, with 16 bases left between them. The CDR3 covers 17 residues. CDR3 residues: CASSHPGQGATNEKLFF. Here the CDR3 DNA reads TGTGCCAGCAGCCACCCCGGGCAGGGAGCTACTAATGAAAAACTGTTTTTT.

This clonotype came up many times. CDR3 DNA: TGCGCCAGCAGCGACGGGGATAACACCGGGGAGCTGTTTTTT. This encodes CASSDGDNTGELFF. The V call is TRBV5-1, the J call TRBJ2-2; D might be TRBD2 (5 bases). Trimming took off 4 bases at V and 2 bases at J, with 9 bases between the two ends. Germline lookup yields CDR1 SGHRS and CDR2 YFSETQ. The CDR3 length is 14 residues.

Remarks on this clonotype: The junction and the germline gene differ at one end; a read error may be behind it. V is TRBV20-1 and J is TRBJ2-2, with D tentatively TRBD1 (6 bases). Germline CDR1 DFQATT, CDR2 SNEGSKA (reference sequence). This CDR3 has 17 amino acids. For the CDR3, the DNA is TGCTGTGCTAGAGATGTCCAGGGGAGAGGGAATGCCGGGGAGCTGTTTTTT. This gives the protein CCARDVQGRGNAGELFF.

This chain connects TRBV3-1 to TRBJ2-7; D tentatively reads TRBD1 or TRBD2 (5 bases each). Germline CDR1 reads LGHDT; CDR2 reads YNNKEL (reference sequence). Trimming left V 1 base short and J 6 bases short, with 7 bases between. This CDR3 has 12 residues. The CDR3 DNA follows: TGTGCCAGCAGCCAAGCGGGGCGCGAGCAGTACTTC. Amino acid sequence: CASSQAGREQYF.

The chain employs TRBV7-8 and TRBJ2-4; TRBD1 matches 7 bases. The V gene's germline CDR1 is SGHVS and CDR2 FQNEAQ. The V gene end was trimmed by 4 bases and the J gene end by 0 bases; junction bases not matched to a gene: 9. CDR3 length: 17 amino acids. The CDR3 loop is CASSYPPGQLAKNIQYF. In DNA, the CDR3 is TGTGCCAGCAGCTACCCTCCGGGACAGCTAGCCAAAAACATTCAGTACTTC.

This clonotype has just a few counts. The rearrangement links TRBV12-3 or TRBV12-4 to TRBJ2-5; TRBD2 is a possible D gene (6 bases). Trimming removed 2 bases at V and 3 bases at J, with 10 bases between. The CDR3 sequence is 14 residues long. DNA of the CDR3: TGTGCCAGCAGTTTATATGGAGGGGAAGAGACCCAGTACTTC. It translates to CASSLYGGEETQYF.

This clonotype was counted a few times. The genes are TRBV2 and TRBJ1-3; D gene uncertain. V lost 6 bases to trimming and J lost 4 bases, with 16 bases between them. This CDR3 is 15 amino acids long. CDR1 is SNHLY and CDR2 is FYNNEI in the germline V gene. The CDR3 reads CASSSGPRAGNTIYF. Here the CDR3 DNA reads TGTGCCAGCAGCTCCGGTCCCCGGGCGGGAAACACCATATATTTT.

This clonotype occurred many times. The CDR3: CSANRRGYYGYTF. DNA of the CDR3: TGCAGTGCTAACCGGAGAGGTTACTATGGCTACACCTTC. This chain uses TRBV20-1 with TRBJ1-2; no firm D call. Trimming took off 4 bases at V and 3 bases at J, with 12 bases between the two ends. Germline V gives CDR1 DFQATT, CDR2 SNEGSKA (reference sequence). The CDR3 extends over 13 amino acids.

The chain combines TRBV20-1 with TRBJ2-4; 12 nucleotides match TRBD2. This CDR3 comprises 17 residues. V lost 5 bases to trimming and J lost 8 bases; unmatched junction nucleotides: 16. Germline assignment: CDR1 DFQATT and CDR2 SNEGSKA (reference sequence). As DNA, the CDR3 is TGCAGTGCTCTACCGAGCCTAGCGGGGGGGCCCGGGTACATTCAGTACTTC. Its translation is CSALPSLAGGPGYIQYF.

This clonotype has a count of ten or more. The chain links TRBV15 to TRBJ2-1; 8 bases map to TRBD1. After removal of 5 bases from V and 3 bases from J, the junction contained 3 bases not matched to a gene. CDR1 is LNHNV, CDR2 YYDKDF, per germline (reference sequence). The CDR3 is made up of 14 amino acids. CDR3 loop: CATSWGQVYNEQFF. CDR3 bases: TGTGCCACCAGCTGGGGACAGGTCTACAATGAGCAGTTCTTC. Complete variable domain (other parts from reference TRBV15 and TRBJ2-1): DAMVIQNPRYQVTQFGKPVTLSCSQTLNHNVMYWYQQKSSQAPKLLFHYYDKDFNNEADTPDNFQSRRPNTSFCFLDIRSPGLGDTAMYLCATSWGQVYNEQFFGPGTRLTVL.

This clonotype was seen at least ten times. The chain joins TRBV20-1 to TRBJ2-1; D is ambiguous. Trimming left V 6 bases short and J 2 bases short, with 17 bases between. Germline values: CDR1 DFQATT, CDR2 SNEGSKA (reference sequence). The CDR3 is 15 residues long. The CDR3 DNA is TGCAGTGCCCGACTCCGAAATCCCCCCTACAATGAGCAGTTCTTC. Its translation: CSARLRNPPYNEQFF.

This clonotype has ten or more counts. The J gene is TRBJ2-7, the V gene TRBV14, with D perhaps being TRBD1 or TRBD2 (5 bases each). The CDR3 is made up of 13 amino acids. V was trimmed by 1 base and J by 6 bases, leaving 10 bases between them. Germline V CDR1 and CDR2: SGHDN, FVKESK. CDR3 in amino acids: CASSQGGAGEQYF. Here the CDR3 DNA reads TGTGCCAGCAGCCAAGGGGGCGCGGGCGAGCAGTACTTC. Together with reference TRBV14 and TRBJ2-7, the CDR3 gives the full variable domain: EAGVTQFPSHSVIEKGQTVTLRCDPISGHDNLYWYRRVMGKEIKFLLHFVKESKQDESGMPNNRFLAERTGGTYSTLKVQPAELEDSGVYFCASSQGGAGEQYFGPGTRLTVT.

The sample holds many counts of this clonotype. CDR3 DNA sequence: TGTGCCAGCAGTTACTCCCAGGCTGTAAGCTCCTACGAGCAGTACTTC. It codes for CASSYSQAVSSYEQYF. This rearrangement joins TRBV6-5 to TRBJ2-7; D remains ambiguous. Trimming left V 0 bases short and J 0 bases short, with 12 bases between. The CDR3 loop spans 16 amino acids. CDR1 and CDR2 from the germline V gene are MNHEY and SVGAGI.

This clonotype turned up a few times. The rearrangement links TRBV12-3 or TRBV12-4 to TRBJ2-4; D unclear. V gave up 8 bases and J gave up 6 bases, with 17 bases separating them. This CDR3 has 14 amino acids. This CDR3 is CASEHRASGNIQYF. In DNA, the CDR3 is TGTGCCAGCGAACACCGGGCCTCCGGAAACATTCAGTACTTC.

The chain joins TRBV6-2 or TRBV6-3 to TRBJ2-7, with TRBD2 identical over 10 bases. Germline assignment: CDR1 MNHEY and CDR2 SVGEGT. The CDR3 length is 15 residues. J was trimmed by 0 bases and V by 7 bases; bases with no gene match: 6. This CDR3 reads CASTTSGAFSYEQYF. The CDR3 DNA sequence: TGTGCCAGCACCACTAGCGGGGCCTTCTCCTACGAGCAGTACTTC.

The chain employs TRBV2 and TRBJ2-7, with D perhaps matching TRBD1 (6 bases). V gave up 7 bases and J gave up 2 bases, with 15 bases separating them. From germline, CDR1 is SNHLY and CDR2 FYNNEI. The CDR3 has 14 amino acids. The chain's CDR3 is CASNTGPDTYEQYF. The CDR3 region has the DNA TGTGCCAGCAATACAGGGCCCGACACCTACGAGCAGTACTTC.

This clonotype occurred many times. V usage is TRBV3-1 and J usage is TRBJ2-1; D is unclear. The CDR3 totals 12 residues. V was pared by 1 base and J by 10 bases, with 8 bases between. Per germline, CDR1 LGHDT and CDR2 YNNKEL (reference sequence). The CDR3 DNA reads as TGTGCCAGCAGCCAAGCCCCTAGGGAGCAGTTCTTC. Translating it yields CASSQAPREQFF.

The sample holds a few counts of this clonotype. The V gene is TRBV29-1, the J gene TRBJ2-7; D remains unclear. V dropped 7 bases and J dropped 3 bases, with 10 bases sitting between them. Germline V gene sequence: CDR1 SQVTM, CDR2 ANQGSEA. The CDR3 runs to 11 residues. The chain's CDR3 is CSAQTGYEQYF. The CDR3 nucleotides read TGCAGCGCCCAGACGGGCTACGAGCAGTACTTC.

This clonotype was observed at least ten times. This rearrangement joins TRBV5-1 to TRBJ2-5; 9 nucleotides align to TRBD2. Germline V gene lookup returns CDR1 SGHRS and CDR2 YFSETQ. This CDR3 is 14 amino acids long. V lost 1 base, J lost 2 bases, and 0 bases stayed unmatched. CDR3 DNA: TGCGCCAGCAGCTTGACTAGCGGGCAAGAGACCCAGTACTTC. Translated, it gives CASSLTSGQETQYF.

CDR3 protein: CASSSDRSGAQYF. For the CDR3, the DNA is TGCGCCAGCAGCTCGGACAGGTCCGGGGCCCAGTACTTC. The gene calls are TRBV5-1 and TRBJ2-5; TRBD1 agrees at 7 bases. This CDR3 is 13 amino acids long. CDR1 is SGHRS and CDR2 is YFSETQ in the germline V gene. The trim removed 3 bases at V and 9 bases at J, leaving 8 bases unmatched.

This clonotype has only a few counts. The chain joins TRBV29-1 to TRBJ1-5; no clear D gene. This CDR3 contains 13 residues. V shed 0 bases and J shed 3 bases, with 6 bases lying between them. Germline CDR1 and CDR2: SQVTM and ANQGSEA. The CDR3 is CSVEENVNQPQHF. Here the CDR3 DNA reads TGCAGCGTTGAAGAAAACGTCAATCAGCCCCAGCATTTT.

This clonotype has only a few counts. The rearrangement links TRBV6-1 to TRBJ2-5; 10 bases agree with TRBD1. Germline V gene data show CDR1 as MNHNS and CDR2 as SASEGT. With 3 bases clipped from V and 4 bases from J, the junction kept 5 bases outside the gene matches. The CDR3 runs to 15 residues. CDR3 DNA: TGTGCCAGCAGTGATAGGGACAGGGGAGCAGAGACCCAGTACTTC. It translates to CASSDRDRGAETQYF.

This clonotype was picked up many times. V and J are TRBV6-2 or TRBV6-3 and TRBJ2-5; a weak D match, TRBD1 (6 bases). The ends were cut back, 6 bases at V and 0 bases at J, with 20 bases in the middle. The CDR3 has 17 amino acids. CDR1 MNHEY and CDR2 SVGEGT come from the germline V gene. The CDR3 coding sequence is TGTGCCAGCAGCTACGACGATCAGCAGGGGTACCAAGAGACCCAGTACTTC. This encodes CASSYDDQQGYQETQYF.

The chain uses TRBV7-2 and TRBJ2-1; either TRBD1 or TRBD2 may supply D (5 bases each). Germline V gene sequence: CDR1 SGHTA, CDR2 FQGNSA. V was pared by 2 bases and J by 5 bases, with 13 bases between. The CDR3 spans 15 residues. CDR3 residues: CASSLYRGQNNEQFF. For the CDR3, the DNA is TGTGCCAGCAGCTTATACCGGGGCCAAAACAATGAGCAGTTCTTC. The whole variable domain, filled in from reference TRBV7-2 and TRBJ2-1, reads GAGVSQSPSNKVTEKGKDVELRCDPISGHTALYWYRQSLGQGLEFLIYFQGNSAPDKSGLPSDRFSAERTGGSVSTLTIQRTQQEDSAVYLCASSLYRGQNNEQFFGPGTRLTVL.

This chain uses TRBV6-6 with TRBJ1-5; D ambiguous. The germline V and J ends were trimmed by 5 bases and 5 bases, with 10 bases remaining between them. Germline loops: CDR1 MNHNY, CDR2 SVGAGI (reference sequence). This CDR3 is 13 amino acids long. Here the CDR3 reads CASSLGSDQPQHF. DNA for the CDR3: TGTGCCAGCAGTCTCGGGAGCGATCAGCCCCAGCATTTT.

This clonotype appeared a few times. The chain has TRBV29-1 and TRBJ2-3; D unclear. Germline V gene lookup returns CDR1 SQVTM and CDR2 ANQGSEA. The length of the CDR3 is 13 residues. Trimming took off 4 bases at V and 2 bases at J, with 10 bases between the two ends. The CDR3 DNA follows: TGCAGCGTTGGGTTTACAGCCACAGATACGCAGTATTTT. Translation: CSVGFTATDTQYF.

This clonotype was counted many times. The chain has TRBV20-1 and TRBJ2-2; 10 positions agree with TRBD2. CDR3 length equals 17 residues. Germline V gives CDR1 DFQATT, CDR2 SNEGSKA (reference sequence). V dropped 1 base and J dropped 4; count of bases not matched to a gene: 9. This CDR3 is CSARAPTSGSFTGELFF. The CDR3, as DNA: TGCAGTGCTAGAGCTCCGACTAGCGGGTCCTTCACCGGGGAGCTGTTTTTT.

At least ten counts were recorded for this clonotype. The chain links TRBV9 to TRBJ2-5, with TRBD2 matching 11 bases. J gave up 5 bases and V 2 bases, and 5 bases lay outside the gene matches. Germline assignment: CDR1 SGDLS and CDR2 YYNGEE. This CDR3 is built from 15 residues. This CDR3 is CASSVVLAGVETQYF. In DNA, the CDR3 is TGTGCCAGCAGCGTCGTACTAGCGGGGGTGGAGACCCAGTACTTC. The full variable domain, in which reference TRBV9 and TRBJ2-5 provide the parts outside the CDR3, is DSGVTQTPKHLITATGQRVTLRCSPRSGDLSVYWYQQSLDQGLQFLIQYYNGEERAKGNILERFSAQQFPDLHSELNLSSLELGDSALYFCASSVVLAGVETQYFGPGTRLLVL.